The sequence of this TCR beta chain was determined in a study of human T cells and chemical hapten exposure (dated by TCRdb to the early 2020s). Looking at the study overall: For sensitization, 2% DPC in acetone was applied to an approximately 2 cm by approximately 2 cm area of upper inner arm skin. Throughout the study period of roughly 24 weeks, patients also received therapeutic DPC doses to the scalp every week. Patch testing on the upper back used Finn chambers containing 0.01% DPC, with scoring done after 6 days according to International Contact Dermatitis Research Group standards. The patient cohort, mostly female, included alopecia areata with under or over 50% scalp involvement, alopecia totalis and alopecia universalis. Libraries were pooled for sequencing, and variation in per-sample TCR yields was attributed mainly to small differences in library volumes within the pool. This study followed changes in the peripheral blood TCR repertoire in vivo during primary and secondary sensitization of alopecia patients to the hapten diphenylcyclopropenone (DPC). Patient blood was sampled pre-sensitization (week 0) and at 2, 6 and about 24 weeks after DPC sensitization. Roughly 30 alopecia patients provided blood for TCR sequencing at one to four time points (pre-sensitization, 2, 6 and 24 weeks).

In the case of this clonotype: Its specific antigen is unknown. No clone much larger than this one lies a single base away; base qualities are absent.

The time point tag for this specimen amounts to: patch test 2, 6 weeks after DPC sensitization. The sample's treatment or condition label is to be understood as: therapeutic diphenylcyclopropenone sensitization with weekly scalp DPC. At every patch-test visit, the blood draw took place before the patch test was put on. Patients were considered eligible if aged 18 to 70, diagnosed with alopecia and deemed suitable for DPC therapy, and patients were excluded if pregnant. Total RNA was extracted from unfractionated whole blood collected in Tempus Blood RNA tubes. At the junction V is shortened by 4 bases and J by 0 bases, with 8 bases in between. Sequences LGHDT (CDR1) and YNNKEL (CDR2) are obtained from the germline V gene (reference sequence). Reading from cysteine to phenylalanine, the CDR3 counts 14 amino acids. Of the read, only the CDR3 DNA is kept; its 42 bases are in frame from base 1. Libraries were prepared through RACE. The instrument given in TCRdb is NextSeq 500. During library preparation, unique molecular identifiers were attached to individual cDNA molecules so that TCRs could be counted quantitatively and reproducibly. From each blood RNA sample, both TCR alpha and TCR beta chains were sequenced. The study's own analysis went as follows. The median number of TCRs per sample was 95,638, ranging from roughly 20,000 to 690,600. The Decombinator software suite was used to annotate the V, J and CDR3 of the TCR reads. For PS versus PT1 abundance plots, all samples were subsampled to the same number of TCRs (28,000). Expanded TCRs were defined as absent before sensitization and observed at least eight times at the 2-week time point. In-frame beta chains were kept once TCRdb had trimmed the public reads at Q25 with fastp and called clones with MiXCR. One record per CDR3 amino acid sequence lists the most common genes and DNA. TCRdb's processing, not the authors' own work, is the source of the V and J calls. In this sample the table shows about 140,000 distinct CDR3 sequences, over 9.5% of which occur a single time. The top ten constitute approximately 1.3% of the sample.

Beyond this particular receptor, the publication reports: Because all patients had alopecia, a presumed autoimmune disease, the immune response of the patients might differ from that of healthy individuals. A positive correlation was found between the number of PT1 expanded TCRs and patch test score, with significance reached at thresholds 8, 16 and 32 but not 4. Significantly more large CDR3 similarity clusters were formed by expanded TCRs than by pre-sensitization or healthy control sets, consistent with antigen-driven responses. Repeated subsampling changed both the strength of the expansion versus patch-test correlation and the threshold at which the correlation became significant. The number of TCRs above 1 in 1000 frequency did not change with DPC sensitization; there was no evidence of global repertoire structure alterations.

The clonotype comes from a woman between 45 and 60 years old with alopecia areata. Some clones in this sample may be carry-over from other donors' samples. The chain joins TRBV3-1 to TRBJ2-3; the D gene is not confidently resolved. The input for sequencing was whole blood, taken in connection with sensitization to the hapten diphenylcyclopropenone (DPC). This receptor carries the CDR3 CASSLQSSTDTQYF. The DNA sequence is TGTGCCAGCAGCCTCCAATCTAGCACAGATACGCAGTATTTT.